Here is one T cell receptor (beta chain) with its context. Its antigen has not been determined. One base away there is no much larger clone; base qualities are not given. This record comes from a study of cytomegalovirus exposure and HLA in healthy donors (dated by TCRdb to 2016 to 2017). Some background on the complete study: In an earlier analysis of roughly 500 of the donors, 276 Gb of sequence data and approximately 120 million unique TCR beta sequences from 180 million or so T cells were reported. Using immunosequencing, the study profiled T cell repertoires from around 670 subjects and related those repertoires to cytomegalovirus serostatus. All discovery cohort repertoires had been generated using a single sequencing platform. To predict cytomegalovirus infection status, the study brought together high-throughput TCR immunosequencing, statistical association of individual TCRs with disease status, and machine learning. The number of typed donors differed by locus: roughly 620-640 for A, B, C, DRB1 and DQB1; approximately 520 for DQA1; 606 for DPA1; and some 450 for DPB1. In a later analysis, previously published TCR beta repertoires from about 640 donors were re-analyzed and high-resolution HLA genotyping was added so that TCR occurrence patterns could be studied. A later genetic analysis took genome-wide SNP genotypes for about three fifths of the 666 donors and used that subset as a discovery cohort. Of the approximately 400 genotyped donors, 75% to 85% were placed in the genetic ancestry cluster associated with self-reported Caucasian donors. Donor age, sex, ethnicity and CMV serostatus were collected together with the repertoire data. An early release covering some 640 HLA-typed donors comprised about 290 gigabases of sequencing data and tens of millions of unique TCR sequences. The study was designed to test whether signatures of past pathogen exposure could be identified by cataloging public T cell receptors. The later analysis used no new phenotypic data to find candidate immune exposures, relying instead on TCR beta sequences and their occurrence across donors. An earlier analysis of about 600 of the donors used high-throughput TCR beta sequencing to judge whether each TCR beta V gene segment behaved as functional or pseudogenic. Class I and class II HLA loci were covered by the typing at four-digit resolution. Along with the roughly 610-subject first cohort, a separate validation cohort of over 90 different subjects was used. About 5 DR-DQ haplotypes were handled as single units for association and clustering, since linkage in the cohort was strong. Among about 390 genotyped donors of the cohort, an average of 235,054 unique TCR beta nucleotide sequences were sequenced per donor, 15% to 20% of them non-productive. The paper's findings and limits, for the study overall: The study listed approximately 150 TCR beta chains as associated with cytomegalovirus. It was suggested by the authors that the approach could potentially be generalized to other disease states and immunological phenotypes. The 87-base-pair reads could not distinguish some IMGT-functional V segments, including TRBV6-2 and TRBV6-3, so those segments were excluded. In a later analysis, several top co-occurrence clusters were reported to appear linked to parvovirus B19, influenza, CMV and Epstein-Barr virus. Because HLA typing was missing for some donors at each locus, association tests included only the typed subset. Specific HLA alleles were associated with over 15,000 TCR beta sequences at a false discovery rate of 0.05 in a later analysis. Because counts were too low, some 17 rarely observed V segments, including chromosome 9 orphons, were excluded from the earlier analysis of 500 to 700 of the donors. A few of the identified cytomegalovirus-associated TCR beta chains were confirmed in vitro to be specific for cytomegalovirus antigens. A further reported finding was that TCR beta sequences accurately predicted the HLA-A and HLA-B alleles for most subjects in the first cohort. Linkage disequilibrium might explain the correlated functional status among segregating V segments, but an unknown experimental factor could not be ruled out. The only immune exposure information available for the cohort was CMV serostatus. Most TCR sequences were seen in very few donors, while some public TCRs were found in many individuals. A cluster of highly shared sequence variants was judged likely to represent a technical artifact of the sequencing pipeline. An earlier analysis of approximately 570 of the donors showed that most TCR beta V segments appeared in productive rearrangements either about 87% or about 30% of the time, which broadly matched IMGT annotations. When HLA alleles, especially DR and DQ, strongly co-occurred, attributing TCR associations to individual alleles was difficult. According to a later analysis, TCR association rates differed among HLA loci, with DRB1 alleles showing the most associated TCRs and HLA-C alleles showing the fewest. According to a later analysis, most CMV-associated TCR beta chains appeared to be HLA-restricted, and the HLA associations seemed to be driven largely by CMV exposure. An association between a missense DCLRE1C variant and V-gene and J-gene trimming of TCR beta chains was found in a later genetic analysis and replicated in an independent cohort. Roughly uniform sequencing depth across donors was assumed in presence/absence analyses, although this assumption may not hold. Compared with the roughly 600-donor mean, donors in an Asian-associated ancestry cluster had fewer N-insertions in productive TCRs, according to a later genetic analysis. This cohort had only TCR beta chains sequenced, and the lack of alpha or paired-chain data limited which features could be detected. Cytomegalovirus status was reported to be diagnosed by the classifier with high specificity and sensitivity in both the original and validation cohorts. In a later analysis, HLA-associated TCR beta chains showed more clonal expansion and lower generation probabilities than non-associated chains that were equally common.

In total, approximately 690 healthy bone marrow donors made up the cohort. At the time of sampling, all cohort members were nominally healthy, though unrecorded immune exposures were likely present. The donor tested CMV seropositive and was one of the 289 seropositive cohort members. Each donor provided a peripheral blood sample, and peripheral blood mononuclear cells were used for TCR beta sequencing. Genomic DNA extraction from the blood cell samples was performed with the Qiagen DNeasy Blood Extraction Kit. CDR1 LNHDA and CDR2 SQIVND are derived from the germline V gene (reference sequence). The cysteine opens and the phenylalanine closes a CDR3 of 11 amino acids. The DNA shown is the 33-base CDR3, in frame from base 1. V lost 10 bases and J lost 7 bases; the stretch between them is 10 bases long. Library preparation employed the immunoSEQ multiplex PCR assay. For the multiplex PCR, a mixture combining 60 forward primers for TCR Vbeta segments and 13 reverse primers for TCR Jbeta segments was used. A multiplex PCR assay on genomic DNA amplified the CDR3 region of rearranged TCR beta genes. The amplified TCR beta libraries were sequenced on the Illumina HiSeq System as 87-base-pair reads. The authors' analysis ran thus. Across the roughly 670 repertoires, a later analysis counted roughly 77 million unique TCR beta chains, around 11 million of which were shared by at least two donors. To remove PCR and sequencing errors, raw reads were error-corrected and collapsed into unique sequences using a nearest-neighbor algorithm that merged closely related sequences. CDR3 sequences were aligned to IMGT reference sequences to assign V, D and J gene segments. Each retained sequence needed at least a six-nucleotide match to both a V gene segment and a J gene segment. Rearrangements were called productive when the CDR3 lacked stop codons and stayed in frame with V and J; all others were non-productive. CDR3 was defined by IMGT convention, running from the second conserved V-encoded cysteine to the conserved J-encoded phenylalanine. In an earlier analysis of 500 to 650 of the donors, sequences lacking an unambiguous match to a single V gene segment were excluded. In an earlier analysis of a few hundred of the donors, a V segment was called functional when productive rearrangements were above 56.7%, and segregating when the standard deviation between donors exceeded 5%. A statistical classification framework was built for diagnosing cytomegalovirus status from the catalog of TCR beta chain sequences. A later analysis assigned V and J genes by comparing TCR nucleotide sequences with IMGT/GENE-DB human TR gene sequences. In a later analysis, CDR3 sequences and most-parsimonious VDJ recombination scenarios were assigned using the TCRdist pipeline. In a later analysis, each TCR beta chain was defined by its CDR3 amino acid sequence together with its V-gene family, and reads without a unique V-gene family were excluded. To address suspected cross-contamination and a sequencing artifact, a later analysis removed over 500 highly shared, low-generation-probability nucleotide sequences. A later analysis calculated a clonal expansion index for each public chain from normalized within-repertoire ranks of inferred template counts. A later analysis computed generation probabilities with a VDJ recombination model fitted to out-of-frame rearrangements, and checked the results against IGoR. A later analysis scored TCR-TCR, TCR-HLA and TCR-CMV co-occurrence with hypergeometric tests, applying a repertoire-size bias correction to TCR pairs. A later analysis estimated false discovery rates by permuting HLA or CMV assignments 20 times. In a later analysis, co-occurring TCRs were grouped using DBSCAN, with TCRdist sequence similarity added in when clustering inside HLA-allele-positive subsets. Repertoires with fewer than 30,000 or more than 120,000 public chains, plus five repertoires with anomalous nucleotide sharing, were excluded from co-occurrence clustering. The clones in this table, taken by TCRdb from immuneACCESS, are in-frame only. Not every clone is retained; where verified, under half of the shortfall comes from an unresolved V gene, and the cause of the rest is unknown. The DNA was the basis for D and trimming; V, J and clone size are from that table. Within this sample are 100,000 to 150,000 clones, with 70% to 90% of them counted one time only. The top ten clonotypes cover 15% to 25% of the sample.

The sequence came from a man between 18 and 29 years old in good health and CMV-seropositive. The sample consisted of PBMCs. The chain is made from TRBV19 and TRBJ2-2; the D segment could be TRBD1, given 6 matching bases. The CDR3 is CATLRGGELFF. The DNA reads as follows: TGTGCCACCCTCAGGGGCGGGGAGCTGTTTTTT. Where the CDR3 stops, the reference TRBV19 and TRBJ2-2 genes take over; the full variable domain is DGGITQSPKYLFRKEGQNVTLSCEQNLNHDAMYWYRQDPGQGLRLIYYSQIVNDFQKGDIAEGYSVSREKKESFPLTVTSAQKNPTAFYLCATLRGGELFFGEGSRLTVL.